The entry below describes one T cell receptor (beta chain). The antigen this receptor binds is unknown. Qualities for individual bases were not recorded, and no much larger clone is one base off. These data come from a study of OX40 agonist ivuxolimab in advanced cancers. About the full investigation: Ivuxolimab, which targeted the costimulatory receptor OX40 (CD134), was an agonistic, fully human IgG2 monoclonal antibody. A male proportion of about 79% and a mean age of roughly 55 years, ranging from 23 to 79, were recorded for the dose-escalation cohort. The purpose of peripheral TCRbeta sequencing was to test whether ivuxolimab changed TCR sequence diversity and led to clonal T-cell expansion. Prior anti-PD-1, anti-PD-L1 or anti-CTLA-4 therapy was permitted, and checkpoint inhibitors had been received by about 37% of dose-escalation patients. Three dose-escalation patients achieved partial responses, one with hepatocellular carcinoma and two with cutaneous melanoma. Of the roughly 52 dose-escalation patients, hepatocellular carcinoma was present in around 20, melanoma in around 15, renal cell carcinoma in 9 and head and neck cancer in 9. Intravenous ivuxolimab was administered to patients every 2 weeks at six dose levels: 0.01, 0.1, 0.3, 1.5, 3 and 10 mg/kg. The paper covers the monotherapy dose-escalation part of the phase I ivuxolimab trial, which included N of about 50 patients.

The trial excluded patients who had a history of autoimmune disease or who were on systemic immunosuppression. Peripheral blood for TCR sequencing was collected from all dose cohorts at baseline, on cycle 4 day 1, and on cycle 7 day 1. Samples were obtained from an open-label, multicenter, first-in-human phase I dose-escalation trial of ivuxolimab. Adults with locally advanced or metastatic head and neck squamous cell, hepatocellular, melanoma or renal cell carcinoma were enrolled in the trial. Before TCR sequencing, CD4+ T cells and CD8+ T cells from peripheral blood were sorted into separate populations. For sequencing of the TCRbeta CDR3 region, genomic DNA was extracted from the sorted cells. TCRbeta CDR3 regions were sequenced using the immunoSEQ Assay. What TCRdb holds here is the immuneACCESS table cut down to in-frame rearrangements. Part of the clones is not present; checked against another copy, under half of the missing clones reflect an unresolved V gene, and the others are unexplained. This sample gives about 19,000 clones in total; nearly 70% of them show up just once. Approximately 12% of the sample is held by the ten biggest clonotypes.

The investigation overall reported the following: Partial responders in the 0.1-3.0 mg/kg groups had among the lowest normalized peripheral clonal expansion, especially among CD8+ T cells. After ivuxolimab, more expanded clones were found on average in CD8+ T cells than in CD4+ T cells. Low levels of normalized T-cell clonal expansion were also seen in some patients who did not respond. At doses of 0.1 to 3.0 mg/kg, clonal expansion of both CD4+ and CD8+ blood T cells was observed from baseline to week 6. The antigen specificity of the clonally expanded peripheral T cells was not determined.

The germline V gene gives CDR1 as MDHEN and CDR2 as SYDVKM. Germline trimming amounts to 4 bases on V and 1 base on J, with 12 as the count of junction bases outside the gene matches. Measured from the cysteine to the phenylalanine, the CDR3 is 18 residues long. The kept DNA is CDR3 alone, 54 bases in frame from the first base. This chain is built from TRBV28 and TRBJ2-3; 9 junctional bases match TRBD2. The source was CD4+ or CD8+ T cells sorted from blood, collected in a trial of the OX40 agonist ivuxolimab. The receptor was isolated from an adult with an advanced solid tumor such as melanoma, head and neck, liver or kidney cancer. The DNA sequence is TGTGCCAGCAGTTGGGGTAAGGAATGGACTAGCGGCACAGATACGCAGTATTTT. This gives the protein CASSWGKEWTSGTDTQYF.